Listed here are 27 T cell receptor beta chains from one sample, sequenced in a study of T-cell reconstitution after alpha-beta-depleted transplantation in children. The library targeted TCRbeta and was prepared with unique molecular identifiers. Using its own MiXCR run on the PCR reads, TCRdb lists one record per CDR3 protein. The table has 600,000 to 700,000 distinct CDR3 sequences, around 12% seen once. Sequenced material: PBMCs, taken before TCRalphabeta/CD19-depleted stem cell transplant. These receptors were taken from a girl aged 2 to 9 with congenital amegakaryocytic thrombocytopenia, due to receive a stem cell transplant.

This clonotype was counted only a few times. The chain combines TRBV15 with TRBJ2-1; D is unresolved. This CDR3 has 12 amino acids. Germline CDR1 and CDR2: LNHNV and YYDKDF (reference sequence). Trimming pared 4 bases from V and 12 bases from J, leaving 13 bases between. CDR3 in amino acids: CATSIPRRPQFF. The CDR3 nucleotides are TGTGCCACCAGCATTCCCCGTCGGCCGCAGTTCTTC.

The rearrangement uses TRBV5-1 and TRBJ2-7, with 7 bases fitting TRBD2. The J segment lost 3 bases and the V segment lost 0 bases, leaving 3 bases of the junction unmatched. CDR3 size: 14 residues. Germline lookup yields CDR1 SGHRS and CDR2 YFSETQ. The CDR3 DNA reads as TGCGCCAGCAGCTTGGAGCGGGATATCTACGAGCAGTACTTC. Protein product: CASSLERDIYEQYF.

This clonotype was observed many times. CDR3 nucleotides: TGTGCCAGCAGCTTAGTAGGGACTAGAATTTCAAATGAGCAGTTCTTC. Translation gives CASSLVGTRISNEQFF. The rearrangement joins TRBV7-2 to TRBJ2-1; 8 bases match TRBD2. With 1 base clipped from V and 7 bases from J, the junction kept 9 bases outside the gene matches. Germline CDR1 is SGHTA and CDR2 is FQGNSA. The CDR3 is 16 residues long. The complete variable domain, with remaining parts taken from reference TRBV7-2 and TRBJ2-1, reads GAGVSQSPSNKVTEKGKDVELRCDPISGHTALYWYRQSLGQGLEFLIYFQGNSAPDKSGLPSDRFSAERTGGSVSTLTIQRTQQEDSAVYLCASSLVGTRISNEQFFGPGTRLTVL.

This clonotype showed up just a few times. V is TRBV3-1 and J is TRBJ2-6; D is unclear. V was cut by 0 bases and J by 6 bases, with 15 bases left in between. CDR1 is LGHDT, CDR2 YNNKEL, per germline (reference sequence). The CDR3 loop spans 17 amino acids. This CDR3 is CASSQDPVGRSANVLTF. Written as DNA, the CDR3 is TGTGCCAGCAGCCAAGATCCTGTAGGACGTTCGGCCAACGTCCTGACTTTC.

This clonotype has just a few counts. This chain connects TRBV7-9 to TRBJ2-3, with D uncertain. Germline V gene sequence: CDR1 SEHNR, CDR2 FQNEAQ (reference sequence). This CDR3 has 11 residues. Trimming took 7 bases from V and 6 from J, leaving 8 bases between them. This CDR3 is CASTKDDTQYF. The CDR3 nucleotides are TGTGCCAGCACCAAAGATGATACGCAGTATTTT.

DNA for the CDR3: TGTGCCAGCAGCACTCAGGGATTAAAGCAGTTCTTC. Translation: CASSTQGLKQFF. The chain employs TRBV11-1 and TRBJ2-1, with D possibly matching TRBD1 (5 bases). Trimming took off 5 bases at V and 11 bases at J, with 13 bases between the two ends. The CDR3 runs 12 residues. The germline V gene has CDR1 SGHAT and CDR2 FQDESV (reference sequence).

CDR3: CASGASAGGDTQYF. CDR3 coding DNA: TGCGCCAGCGGGGCTAGCGCCGGTGGGGATACGCAGTATTTT. The gene calls are TRBV5-1 and TRBJ2-3; a weak D match, TRBD2 (6 bases). CDR1 and CDR2 from the germline V gene are SGHRS and YFSETQ. The CDR3 length is 14 residues. V lost 7 bases to trimming and J lost 6 bases, with 18 bases between them.

There are many counts of this clonotype. The chain has TRBV12-5 and TRBJ2-2; no definite D call. CDR1 and CDR2 (germline): LGHNT, FRNRAP. Trimming left V 0 bases short and J 0 bases short, with 11 bases between. This CDR3 contains 17 residues. CDR3 sequence reads: CASGLVLGGSNTGELFF. Written as DNA, the CDR3 is TGTGCTAGTGGTTTGGTGTTAGGCGGTTCGAACACCGGGGAGCTGTTTTTT.

This clonotype was counted ten times or more. This chain links TRBV27 with TRBJ2-7; no clear D. The CDR3 loop spans 14 amino acids. The V and J ends lost 0 bases and 1 base respectively, with 7 bases between them. CDR1 is MNHEY and CDR2 is SMNVEV in the germline V gene (reference sequence). The CDR3 sequence: CASSLSVWSYEQYF. The DNA for the CDR3 is TGTGCCAGCAGTTTATCTGTCTGGTCCTACGAGCAGTACTTC.

This clonotype was counted at least ten times. The chain couples TRBV12-3 or TRBV12-4 to TRBJ2-7; 8 bases map to TRBD2. Trimming took 6 bases from V and 3 from J; bases not matched to a gene: 7. This CDR3 is built from 14 residues. The CDR3 loop is CASSPGLGDYEQYF. CDR3 bases: TGTGCCAGCAGCCCGGGACTAGGCGACTACGAGCAGTACTTC.

The CDR3: CASSEGTTNTGELFF. In DNA, the CDR3 is TGTGCCAGCAGCGAAGGGACAACGAACACCGGGGAGCTGTTTTTT. The chain links TRBV7-3 to TRBJ2-2, with D perhaps TRBD1 (6 bases). V dropped 5 bases and J dropped 0 bases, with 10 bases sitting between them. CDR1 is SGHTA, CDR2 FQGTGA, per germline. This CDR3 spans 15 amino acids. Looking up the rest from reference TRBV7-3 and TRBJ2-2 gives the full variable domain: GAGVSQTPSNKVTEKGKYVELRCDPISGHTALYWYRQSLGQGPEFLIYFQGTGAADDSGLPNDRFFAVRPEGSVSTLKIQRTERGDSAVYLCASSEGTTNTGELFFGEGSRLTVL.

V and J are TRBV9 and TRBJ2-7; D could derive from TRBD1 or TRBD2 (5 bases each). The CDR3 runs to 15 residues. CDR1 and CDR2 from the germline V gene are SGDLS and YYNGEE. The V gene lost 4 bases and the J gene lost 3 bases, with 17 bases spanning the gap. The CDR3 DNA follows: TGTGCCAGCAGCCCAGGGCGGGCGTTAGACTACGAGCAGTACTTC. It specifies CASSPGRALDYEQYF.

The chain is built from TRBV7-2 and TRBJ2-1; 13 positions agree with TRBD2. V lost 6 bases, J lost 10 bases, and 9 bases stayed unmatched. Germline-derived CDR1 and CDR2 are SGHTA and FQGNSA. This CDR3 has 15 amino acids. CDR3 sequence reads: CASRLTSGRAREQFF. CDR3 sequence (DNA): TGTGCCAGCAGACTAACTAGCGGGAGGGCCCGGGAGCAGTTCTTC.

In this sample, this clonotype turned up many times. This sequence joins TRBV10-3 and TRBJ2-1; D perhaps matches TRBD2 (6 bases). Germline CDR1 and CDR2: ENHRY and SYGVKD. V lost 4 bases and J lost 5, with 15 bases in between. The CDR3 extends over 15 amino acids. The DNA of the CDR3 is TGTGCCATCAGTGGTCGGGCGGGGAACAACAATGAGCAGTTCTTC. This translates into CAISGRAGNNNEQFF.

V is TRBV12-3 or TRBV12-4 and J is TRBJ1-4; unclear D gene. The V and J ends lost 5 bases and 0 bases respectively, with 13 bases between them. The CDR3 is made up of 16 amino acids. CDR3 region: CASSDTATSTNEKLFF. For the CDR3, the DNA is TGTGCCAGCAGTGACACCGCCACCTCAACTAATGAAAAACTGTTTTTT.

The chain couples TRBV12-3 or TRBV12-4 to TRBJ2-7; 8 bases agree with TRBD1. Losses at the gene ends were 5 bases for V and 2 bases for J; bases not matched to a gene: 11. This CDR3 has 16 amino acids. The CDR3 here is CASSPHLDRATYEQYF. In nucleotides, the CDR3 is TGTGCCAGCAGTCCCCACCTGGACAGGGCGACCTACGAGCAGTACTTC.

This clonotype was picked up a small number of times. The chain joins TRBV15 to TRBJ2-2; D possibly corresponds to TRBD1 (6 bases). The CDR3 is made up of 14 amino acids. With 5 bases removed from V and 5 bases from J, the gap between germline ends came to 12 bases. Germline loops: CDR1 LNHNV, CDR2 YYDKDF (reference sequence). The CDR3 DNA reads as TGTGCCACCAGCGCAAACAGGGAAACCGGGGAGCTGTTTTTT. Its translation: CATSANRETGELFF.

The chain is built from TRBV12-3 or TRBV12-4 and TRBJ2-7, with D perhaps matching TRBD2 (5 bases). The CDR3 contains 14 residues. Trimming took off 6 bases at V and 0 bases at J, with 12 bases between the two ends. This chain's CDR3 is CASSGNTHSYEQYF. The CDR3 bases are TGTGCCAGCAGCGGGAACACGCACTCCTACGAGCAGTACTTC.

This clonotype has only one observation. An end of the junction does not agree with germline; a read error may underlie this. The V call is TRBV7-3, the J call TRBJ2-3; TRBD1 aligns across 7 bases. This CDR3 is built from 14 residues. Germline CDR1 reads SGHTA; CDR2 reads FQGTGA. As DNA, the CDR3 is TGTGCCAGCAGCCGAGGGGGCGACGCAGATACGCAGGATTTT. Translation gives CASSRGGDADTQDF.

This clonotype was seen more than once but under ten times. CDR3 amino acids: CASSRNIRWTGSALNTEAFF. The DNA for the CDR3 is TGCGCCAGCAGCCGAAACATTCGATGGACAGGATCAGCCTTGAACACTGAAGCTTTCTTT. The rearrangement uses TRBV5-1 and TRBJ1-1; TRBD1 matches 7 bases. The CDR3 is made up of 20 amino acids. Germline V gene data show CDR1 as SGHRS and CDR2 as YFSETQ. J was trimmed by 0 bases and V by 4 bases; bases with no gene match: 21. Full variable domain (missing parts from reference TRBV5-1 and TRBJ1-1): KAGVTQTPRYLIKTRGQQVTLSCSPISGHRSVSWYQQTPGQGLQFLFEYFSETQRNKGNFPGRFSGRQFSNSRSEMNVSTLELGDSALYLCASSRNIRWTGSALNTEAFFGQGTRLTVV.

This chain uses TRBV7-9 with TRBJ2-7; no definite D call. The CDR3 totals 14 residues. Germline lookup yields CDR1 SEHNR and CDR2 FQNEAQ (reference sequence). V gave up 4 bases and J gave up 0 bases, with 10 bases separating them. The CDR3 nucleotides are TGTGCCAGCAGCTCTCCGGAGAGCTCCTACGAGCAGTACTTC. This encodes CASSSPESSYEQYF.

This clonotype was detected ten times or more. CDR3 amino acids: CASSLRQGQSYNEQFF. The CDR3, as DNA: TGCGCCAGCAGCTTGCGACAGGGCCAATCCTACAATGAGCAGTTCTTC. This chain links TRBV5-1 with TRBJ2-1; 7 bases agree with TRBD1. This CDR3 contains 16 residues. The ends lost 1 base at V and 1 base at J; junction bases unmatched: 5. Germline V gene sequence: CDR1 SGHRS, CDR2 YFSETQ.

This clonotype was recorded many times. This chain uses TRBV29-1 with TRBJ2-1, with 13 bases aligning to TRBD2. The CDR3 has 13 residues. J was trimmed by 8 bases and V by 6 bases; bases with no gene match: 4. Germline V CDR1 and CDR2: SQVTM, ANQGSEA. CDR3 nucleotides: TGCAGCGTACGGACTAGCGGGAGCTATGAGCAGTTCTTC. Translation: CSVRTSGSYEQFF.

This clonotype was seen a handful of times. V is TRBV27 and J is TRBJ2-7; 10 bases agree with TRBD1. The CDR3 consists of 16 residues. Trimming cost V 5 bases and J 3 bases; bases outside gene matches: 10. Looked up from germline, CDR1 is MNHEY and CDR2 is SMNVEV (reference sequence). The CDR3 region has the DNA TGTGCCAGCAGTCCCCACGACAGGGGGCGCTTCTACGAGCAGTACTTC. Translation gives CASSPHDRGRFYEQYF.

This clonotype was seen a handful of times. V and J are TRBV5-1 and TRBJ1-1, with D perhaps matching TRBD1 (6 bases). CDR3 length equals 17 residues. Germline V lookup: CDR1 SGHRS, CDR2 YFSETQ. V lost 3 bases, J lost 6 bases, and 24 bases lay in between. CDR3 sequence reads: CASSSDGGLGSLPEAFF. In DNA form, the CDR3 reads TGCGCCAGCAGCTCCGACGGGGGGCTGGGGTCGTTGCCTGAAGCTTTCTTT.

This clonotype has just one count. This chain joins TRBV12-5 and TRBJ1-5; D is ambiguous. The CDR3 extends over 15 amino acids. Deletions cut 0 bases from V and 5 bases from J, with 11 bases between. In germline, CDR1 is LGHNT, CDR2 FRNRAP. The CDR3 loop is CASGLVLRSDQPQHF. CDR3 sequence (DNA): TGTGCTAGTGGTTTGGTACTGAGGTCCGATCAGCCCCAGCATTTT.

This chain connects TRBV12-3 or TRBV12-4 to TRBJ1-4; possibly TRBD1 for D (6 bases). The germline V and J ends were trimmed by 5 bases and 10 bases, with 14 bases remaining between them. This CDR3 spans 13 amino acids. CDR3 nucleotides: TGTGCCAGCAGTCCCCGGGGGCGAGGAAAACTGTTTTTT. It translates to CASSPRGRGKLFF.